These 7 T cell receptor beta chains share one sample of origin, sequenced in a study of radiotherapy plus CTLA-4 blockade in lung cancer. Produced via immunoSEQ multiplex PCR; TCRdb's table is partial and in-frame only. The sample shows more than 90,000 clones, about 91% of them seen only once. The sequencing here drew on peripheral blood, taken from a patient treated with radiotherapy plus ipilimumab. The receptors originated from a human donor with non-small cell lung cancer that progressed on radiotherapy plus ipilimumab.

The chain is built from TRBV15 and TRBJ2-5; possibly TRBD1 for D (5 bases). Per the germline V gene, CDR1 is LNHNV and CDR2 is YYDKDF (reference sequence). This CDR3 spans 16 amino acids. V lost 0 bases to trimming and J lost 2 bases, with 13 bases between them. CDR3 in DNA: TGTGCCACCAGCAGAGAGTCGGGTAGGGGACAAGAGACCCAGTACTTC. Protein: CATSRESGRGQETQYF.

This chain links TRBV7-2 with TRBJ2-1; 10 bases agree with TRBD1. The CDR3 has 15 amino acids. V trimming: 5 bases; J trimming: 5 bases; junction bases outside the gene matches: 6. Germline CDR1 SGHTA, CDR2 FQGNSA. CDR3 sequence reads: CASSNGGTGDNEQFF. CDR3 DNA sequence: TGTGCCAGCAGCAACGGGGGGACAGGGGACAATGAGCAGTTCTTC.

This sequence joins TRBV19 and TRBJ1-2, with 9 bases identical to TRBD1. The V gene's germline CDR1 is LNHDA and CDR2 SQIVND (reference sequence). The CDR3 has 14 residues. Unmatched junction bases numbered 9, after V lost 5 bases and J lost 8 bases. CDR3 amino acids: CASSPGQGLYGYTF. DNA of the CDR3: TGTGCCAGTAGTCCTGGACAGGGGCTCTACGGCTACACCTTC. The full variable domain, rest sourced from reference TRBV19 and TRBJ1-2, is DGGITQSPKYLFRKEGQNVTLSCEQNLNHDAMYWYRQDPGQGLRLIYYSQIVNDFQKGDIAEGYSVSREKKESFPLTVTSAQKNPTAFYLCASSPGQGLYGYTFGSGTRLTVV.

V usage is TRBV6-5 and J usage is TRBJ1-2; D is uncertain. CDR3 size: 12 residues. Germline CDR1 MNHEY, CDR2 SVGAGI. The germline V and J ends were trimmed by 5 bases and 4 bases, with 8 bases remaining between them. For the CDR3, the DNA is TGTGCCAGCAGTGATCTGGGCTATGGCTACACCTTC. The encoded protein is CASSDLGYGYTF.

V usage is TRBV6-5 and J usage is TRBJ2-1; TRBD2 matches 9 bases. Per germline, CDR1 MNHEY and CDR2 SVGAGI. The CDR3 spans 15 residues. The V gene end was trimmed by 0 bases and the J gene end by 10 bases; junction bases not matched to a gene: 7. CDR3 in DNA: TGTGCCAGCAGTTACTCGTTTAGCGGGAGCGGAGAGCAGTTCTTC. Its protein product is CASSYSFSGSGEQFF.

The chain recombines TRBV13 with TRBJ2-1, with D possibly being TRBD1 (6 bases). The CDR3 length is 13 residues. Trimming shortened V by 5 bases and J by 5 bases, and 10 bases separated the two germline ends. Germline loops: CDR1 PRHDT, CDR2 FYEKMQ (reference sequence). The CDR3 region has the DNA TGTGCCAGCAGCCCAGGGGAGAACAATGAGCAGTTCTTC. It is translated as CASSPGENNEQFF.

The rearrangement links TRBV5-1 to TRBJ2-1; D not resolved. The ends were cut back, 0 bases at V and 5 bases at J, with 0 bases in the middle. This CDR3 has 11 residues. Germline CDR1 and CDR2: SGHRS and YFSETQ. CDR3 DNA: TGCGCCAGCAGCTTGGACAATGAGCAGTTCTTC. It is translated as CASSLDNEQFF.